Listed here is a single T cell receptor beta chain. It has no known antigen specificity. No quality values exist for individual bases; no much larger clone is one base distant. These data come from a study of T cell responses to AZD1222 COVID-19 vaccine (dated by TCRdb to the early 2020s). Study-wide context: TCR sequencing was performed for approximately 240 trial participants, of whom roughly 200 were given two doses of AZD1222 and some 26 were given two doses of MenACWY control vaccine. Trial participants were enrolled by age into subgroups of 18-55, 56-69 and 70-plus years, and roughly 150, 30 and 60 TCR-sequenced participants, respectively, were included in these subgroups. Broader findings and caveats from the paper: Because no samples from the day 14 peak response were available, repertoires could be characterized only after the peak T cell response. Most participants were white British and females outnumbered males, and the authors suggested that clonal diversity may have been underestimated. After two AZD1222 doses, spike-specific TCR breadth and depth were significantly higher than at day 0 and than in MenACWY recipients. In the small 56-69-year group, the increase in depth fell short of significance, most likely because of low power. Conclusions about previously exposed vaccinees were limited because only six or seven AZD1222 recipients were SARS-CoV-2 seropositive at baseline. Vaccine-associated CD4 TCRs spanned the whole spike protein, with dominant responses in regions 160-218 and 743-854. Nearly half of unique spike-specific TCRs reportedly recognized epitopes outside regions mutated in the B.1.351 and B.1.1.7 variants.

This specimen's time point label, per the study, means: baseline before first vaccination. This sample's treatment or condition label indicates: meningococcal conjugate vaccine given as trial control. Samples from vaccinated people were obtained from the UK trials COV001 and COV002, which included a single-blind randomized controlled phase 2/3 trial of AZD1222 (ChAdOx1 nCoV-19) in healthy adults. For TCRbeta chain sequencing, PBMC samples were collected from trial participants at day 0 and at day 28 after the second dose. The CDR3 regions of human TCRbeta chains were analyzed by immunosequencing. The original methods were these. TCRs in the repertoires were compared against a reference library of SARS-CoV-2-specific TCRs that had been generated with the MIRA antigen-specificity platform. Breadth was defined as the fraction of unique TCRs that were SARS-CoV-2-associated, and depth was defined as the fraction of total T cells that were SARS-CoV-2-associated. Using the MIRA data, each spike-specific TCR was assigned both to the spike region to which the TCR was reactive and to a CD4 or CD8 class. Log10-transformed breadth and depth values were compared by one-way ANOVA with Sidak's multiple comparisons tests. Drawn from immuneACCESS, this table holds only the in-frame rearrangements with V and J called that TCRdb kept. Clones are partly lost; checked studies trace under half to an unresolved V gene and leave the rest unexplained. V and J calls and clone size come straight from that table; D and trimming were deduced from the DNA. Counted in this sample were some 150,000 clones; around 88% of them appeared once. About 3.2% of the sample comes from the top ten.

Specimen: peripheral blood, collected on day 0 of MenACWY control vaccination. The clonotype comes from an adult in good health.

The CDR3 protein: CASSPFSRGLTEAFF. The DNA sequence is given as TGCGCCAGCAGCCCGTTTAGTAGGGGGCTCACTGAAGCTTTCTTT. The chain is made from TRBV4-1 and TRBJ1-1; 7 junctional bases match TRBD1. There are 15 amino acids in the CDR3, from cysteine to phenylalanine inclusive. Kept here is only the CDR3 DNA, which spans 45 bases and is read in frame from base 1. V is cut back by 4 bases and J by 4 bases, with 9 bases in the junction unmatched. CDR1 and CDR2 are drawn from the germline V gene: MGHRA, YSYEKL.